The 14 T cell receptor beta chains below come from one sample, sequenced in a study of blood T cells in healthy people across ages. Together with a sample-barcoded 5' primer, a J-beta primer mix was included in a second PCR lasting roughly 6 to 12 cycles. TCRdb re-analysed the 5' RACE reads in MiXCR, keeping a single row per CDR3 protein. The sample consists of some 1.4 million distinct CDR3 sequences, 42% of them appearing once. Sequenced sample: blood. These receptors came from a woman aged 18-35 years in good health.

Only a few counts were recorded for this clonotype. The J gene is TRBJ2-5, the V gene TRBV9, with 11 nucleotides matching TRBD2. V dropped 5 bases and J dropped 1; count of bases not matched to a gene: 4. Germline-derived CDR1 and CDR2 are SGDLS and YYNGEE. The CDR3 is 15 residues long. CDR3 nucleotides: TGTGCCAGCAGTCGACTAGCGGGGATCCAAGAGACCCAGTACTTC. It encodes CASSRLAGIQETQYF.

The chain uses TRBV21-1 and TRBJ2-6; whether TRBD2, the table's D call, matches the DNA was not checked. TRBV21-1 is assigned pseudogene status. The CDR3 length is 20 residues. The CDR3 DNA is TGTGCCAGCAGCATCAGACTAGCGGGAGGGCCACCCTCTGGGGCCAACGTCCTGACTTTC. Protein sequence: CASSIRLAGGPPSGANVLTF.

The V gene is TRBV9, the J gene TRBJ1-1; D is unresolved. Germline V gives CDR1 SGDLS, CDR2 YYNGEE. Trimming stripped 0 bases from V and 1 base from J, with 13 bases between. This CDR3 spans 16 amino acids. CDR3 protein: CASSVARDTGNTEAFF. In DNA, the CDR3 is TGTGCCAGCAGCGTAGCTAGGGATACGGGGAACACTGAAGCTTTCTTT.

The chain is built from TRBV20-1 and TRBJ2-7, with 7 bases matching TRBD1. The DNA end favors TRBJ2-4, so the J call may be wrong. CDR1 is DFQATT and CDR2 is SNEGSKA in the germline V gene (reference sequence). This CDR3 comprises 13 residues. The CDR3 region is CSVVRDSPNIQYF. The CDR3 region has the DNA TGCAGTGTAGTTAGGGACAGTCCCAACATTCAGTACTTC.

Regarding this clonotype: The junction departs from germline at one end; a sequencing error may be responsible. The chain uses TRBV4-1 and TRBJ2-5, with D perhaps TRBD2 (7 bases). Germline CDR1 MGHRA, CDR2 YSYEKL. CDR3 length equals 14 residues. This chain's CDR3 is CASSQGGGKETQYF. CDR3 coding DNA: TGTGCCAGCAGCCAAGGGGGGGGAAAAGAGACCCAGTACTTC.

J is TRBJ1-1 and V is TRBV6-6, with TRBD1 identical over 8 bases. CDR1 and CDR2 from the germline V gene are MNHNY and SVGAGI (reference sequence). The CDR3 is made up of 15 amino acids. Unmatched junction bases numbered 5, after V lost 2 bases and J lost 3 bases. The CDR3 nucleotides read TGTGCCAGCAGTTACGGGGCAGGGGGCCACACTGAAGCTTTCTTT. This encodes CASSYGAGGHTEAFF.

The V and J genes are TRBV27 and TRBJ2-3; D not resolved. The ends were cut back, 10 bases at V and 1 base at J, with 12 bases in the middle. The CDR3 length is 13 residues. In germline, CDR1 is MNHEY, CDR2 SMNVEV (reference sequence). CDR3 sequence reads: CATARAGTDTQYF. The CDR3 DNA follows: TGTGCCACCGCACGGGCGGGCACAGATACGCAGTATTTT.

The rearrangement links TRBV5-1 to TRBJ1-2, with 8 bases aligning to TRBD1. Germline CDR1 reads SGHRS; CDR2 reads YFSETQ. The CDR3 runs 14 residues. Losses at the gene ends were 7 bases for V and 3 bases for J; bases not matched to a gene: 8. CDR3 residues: CASGQGTGDYGYTF. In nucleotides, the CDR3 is TGCGCCAGCGGACAAGGGACAGGTGACTATGGCTACACCTTC. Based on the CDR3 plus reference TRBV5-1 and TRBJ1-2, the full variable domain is KAGVTQTPRYLIKTRGQQVTLSCSPISGHRSVSWYQQTPGQGLQFLFEYFSETQRNKGNFPGRFSGRQFSNSRSEMNVSTLELGDSALYLCASGQGTGDYGYTFGSGTRLTVV.

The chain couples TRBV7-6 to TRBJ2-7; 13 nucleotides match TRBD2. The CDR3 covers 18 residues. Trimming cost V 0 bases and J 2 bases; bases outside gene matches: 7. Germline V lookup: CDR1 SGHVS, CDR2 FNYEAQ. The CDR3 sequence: CASSLARGLAGTPYEQYF. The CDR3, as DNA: TGTGCCAGCAGCTTAGCGAGGGGACTAGCGGGAACCCCCTACGAGCAGTACTTC.

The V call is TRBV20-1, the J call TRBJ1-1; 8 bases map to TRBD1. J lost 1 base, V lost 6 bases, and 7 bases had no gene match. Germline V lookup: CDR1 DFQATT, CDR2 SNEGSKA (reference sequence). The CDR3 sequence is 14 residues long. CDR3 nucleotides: TGCAGTGCGCCGGACAGGGAGAGGAACACTGAAGCTTTCTTT. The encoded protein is CSAPDRERNTEAFF.

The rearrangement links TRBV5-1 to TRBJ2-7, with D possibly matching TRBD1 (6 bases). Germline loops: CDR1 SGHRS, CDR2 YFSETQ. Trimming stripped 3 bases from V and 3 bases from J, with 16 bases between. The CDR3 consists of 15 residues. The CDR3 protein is CASSSGDRIGYEQYF. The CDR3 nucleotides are TGCGCCAGCAGCTCTGGAGACAGGATTGGCTACGAGCAGTACTTC.

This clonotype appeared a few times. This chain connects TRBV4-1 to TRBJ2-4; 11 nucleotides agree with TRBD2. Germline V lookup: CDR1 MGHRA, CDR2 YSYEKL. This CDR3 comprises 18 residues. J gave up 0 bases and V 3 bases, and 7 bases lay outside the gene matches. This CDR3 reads CASSQLAGGSVAKNIQYF. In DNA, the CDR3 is TGCGCCAGCAGCCAGCTAGCGGGGGGTTCTGTAGCCAAAAACATTCAGTACTTC.

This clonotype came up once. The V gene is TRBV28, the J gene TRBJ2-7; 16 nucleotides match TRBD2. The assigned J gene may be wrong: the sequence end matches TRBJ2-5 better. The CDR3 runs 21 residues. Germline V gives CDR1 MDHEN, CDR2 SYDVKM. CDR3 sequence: CASSSPPGLAGGPTKVKTQYF. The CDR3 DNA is TGTGCCAGCAGTTCCCCTCCGGGACTAGCGGGAGGGCCGACTAAAGTAAAGACCCAGTACTTC.

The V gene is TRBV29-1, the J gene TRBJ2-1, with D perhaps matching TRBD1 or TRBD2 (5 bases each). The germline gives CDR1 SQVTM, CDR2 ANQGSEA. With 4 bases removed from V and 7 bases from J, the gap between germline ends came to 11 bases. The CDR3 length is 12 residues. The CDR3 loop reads CSVVGVWNEQFF. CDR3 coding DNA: TGCAGCGTTGTGGGGGTGTGGAATGAGCAGTTCTTC.